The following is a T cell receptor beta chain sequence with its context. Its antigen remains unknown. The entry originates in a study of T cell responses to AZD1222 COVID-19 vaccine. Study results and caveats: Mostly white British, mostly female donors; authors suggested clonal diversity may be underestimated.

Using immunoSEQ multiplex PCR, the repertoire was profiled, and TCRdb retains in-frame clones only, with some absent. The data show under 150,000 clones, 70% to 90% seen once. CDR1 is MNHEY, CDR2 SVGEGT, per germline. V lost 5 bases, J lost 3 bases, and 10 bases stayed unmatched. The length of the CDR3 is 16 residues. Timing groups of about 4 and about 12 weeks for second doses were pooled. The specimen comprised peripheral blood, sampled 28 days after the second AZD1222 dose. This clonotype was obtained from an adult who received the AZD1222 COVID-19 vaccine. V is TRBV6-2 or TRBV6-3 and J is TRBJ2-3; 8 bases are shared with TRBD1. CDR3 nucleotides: TGTGCCAGCAGTGCCCGTGACAGGGGATTAACAGATACGCAGTATTTT. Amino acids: CASSARDRGLTDTQYF.